The clone carrying this TCR beta chain appeared once. The antigen is not known. The CDR3 totals 13 residues. The germline V gene has CDR1 MNHEY and CDR2 SMNVEV (reference sequence). The V and J ends lost 3 bases and 2 bases respectively, with 7 bases between them. The sample is drawn from a study of siplizumab effects on memory and regulatory T cells. General study findings and limits: Unstimulated subsets contained matches for only a minor fraction of alloreactive clones.

Assay: immunoSEQ multiplex PCR; the TCRdb copy retains only in-frame clones and omits some. The sample has about 69,000 clones; 88% are singletons. This TCR derives from a human donor in good health. V is TRBV27 and J is TRBJ1-2; D may be TRBD1 (5 bases). Sequenced input: Tregs sorted from blood. The CDR3 loop reads CASSFRGNYGYTF. CDR3 DNA sequence: TGTGCCAGCAGTTTTCGGGGGAACTATGGCTACACCTTC.